Detailed here is one T cell receptor (beta chain). Antigen specificity is unknown. Cells defined as naive were viable CD3+CD4+ or CD3+CD8+ and CCR7+CD45RA+CD45RO-CD95-CD27+CD28+. The sample comes from a study of T cells after posttransplantation cyclophosphamide. The assay was immunoSEQ multiplex PCR, and TCRdb's table has in-frame clones only and misses some. The data contain about 15,000 clones, 90% to 95% of them singletons. Whole-study findings and limits: Blood and skin or GI T cell repertoires showed limited TRB overlap. Donor CD8+ memory clones often dominated recipient blood repertoires at later times.

The origin of this receptor is a woman aged 50 to 60 in good health and a related stem cell transplant donor. Sequenced sample: naive CD4+ T cells sorted from blood.

CDR3 amino acids: CASSSTAGYEQYF. DNA for the CDR3: TGTGCCAGTAGCAGCACGGCGGGGTACGAGCAGTACTTC. V gene TRBV19 combines with J gene TRBJ2-7, with D maybe TRBD2 (6 bases). Trimming shortened V by 6 bases and J by 4 bases, and 13 bases separated the two germline ends. Germline V lookup: CDR1 LNHDA, CDR2 SQIVND (reference sequence). The CDR3 contains 13 residues.